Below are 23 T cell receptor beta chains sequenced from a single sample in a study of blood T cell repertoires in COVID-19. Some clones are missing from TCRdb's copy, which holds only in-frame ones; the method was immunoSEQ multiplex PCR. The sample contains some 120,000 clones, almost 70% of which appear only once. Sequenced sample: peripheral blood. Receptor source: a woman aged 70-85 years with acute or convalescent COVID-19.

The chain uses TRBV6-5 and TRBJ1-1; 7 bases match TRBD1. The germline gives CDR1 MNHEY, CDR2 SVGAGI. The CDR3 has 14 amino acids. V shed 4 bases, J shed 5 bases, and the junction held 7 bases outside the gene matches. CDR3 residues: CASSWTGQGTEAFF. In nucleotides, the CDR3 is TGTGCCAGCAGTTGGACAGGCCAAGGGACTGAAGCTTTCTTT.

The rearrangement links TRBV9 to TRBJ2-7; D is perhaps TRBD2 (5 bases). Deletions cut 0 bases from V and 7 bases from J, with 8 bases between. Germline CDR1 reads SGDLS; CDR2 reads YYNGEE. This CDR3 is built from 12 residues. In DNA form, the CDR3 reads TGTGCCAGCAGCGTAGTAGAGGGTGAGCAGTACTTC. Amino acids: CASSVVEGEQYF. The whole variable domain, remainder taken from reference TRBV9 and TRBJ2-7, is DSGVTQTPKHLITATGQRVTLRCSPRSGDLSVYWYQQSLDQGLQFLIQYYNGEERAKGNILERFSAQQFPDLHSELNLSSLELGDSALYFCASSVVEGEQYFGPGTRLTVT.

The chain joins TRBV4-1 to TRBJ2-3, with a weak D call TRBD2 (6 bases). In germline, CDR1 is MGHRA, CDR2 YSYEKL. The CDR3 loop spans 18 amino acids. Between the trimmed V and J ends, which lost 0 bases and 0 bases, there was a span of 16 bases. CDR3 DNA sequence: TGCGCCAGCAGCCAAGATCCCAGCGGGCTGGTGAGCACAGATACGCAGTATTTT. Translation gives CASSQDPSGLVSTDTQYF.

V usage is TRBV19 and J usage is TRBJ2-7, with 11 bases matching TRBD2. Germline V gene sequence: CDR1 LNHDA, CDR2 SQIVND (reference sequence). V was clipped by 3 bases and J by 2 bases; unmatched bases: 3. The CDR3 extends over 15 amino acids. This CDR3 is CASSIIAGGPYEQYF. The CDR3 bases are TGTGCCAGTAGTATCATAGCGGGGGGGCCCTACGAGCAGTACTTC.

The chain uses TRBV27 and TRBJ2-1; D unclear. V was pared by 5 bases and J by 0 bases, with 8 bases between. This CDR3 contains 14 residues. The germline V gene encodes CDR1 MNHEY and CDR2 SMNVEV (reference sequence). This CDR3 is CASSPRGSYNEQFF. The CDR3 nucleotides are TGTGCCAGCAGTCCTCGAGGCTCCTACAATGAGCAGTTCTTC.

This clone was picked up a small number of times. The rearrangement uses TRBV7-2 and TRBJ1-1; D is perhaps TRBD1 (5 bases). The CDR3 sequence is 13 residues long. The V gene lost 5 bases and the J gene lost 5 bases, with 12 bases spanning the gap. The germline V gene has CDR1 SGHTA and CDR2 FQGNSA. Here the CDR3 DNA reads TGTGCCAGCAGCCCCAGACAGTCTACTGAAGCTTTCTTT. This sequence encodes CASSPRQSTEAFF.

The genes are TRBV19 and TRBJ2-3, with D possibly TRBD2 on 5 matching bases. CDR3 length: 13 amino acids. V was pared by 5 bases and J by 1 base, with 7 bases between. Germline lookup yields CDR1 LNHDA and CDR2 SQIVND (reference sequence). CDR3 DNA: TGTGCCAGTAGTCGCGGGCGCACAGATACGCAGTATTTT. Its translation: CASSRGRTDTQYF.

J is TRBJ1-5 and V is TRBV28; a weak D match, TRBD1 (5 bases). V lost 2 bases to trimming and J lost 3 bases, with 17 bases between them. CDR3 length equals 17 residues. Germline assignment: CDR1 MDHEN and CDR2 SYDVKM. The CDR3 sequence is CASSLKDRQRNNQPQHF. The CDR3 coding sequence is TGTGCCAGCAGTTTAAAAGACCGACAGAGGAACAATCAGCCCCAGCATTTT.

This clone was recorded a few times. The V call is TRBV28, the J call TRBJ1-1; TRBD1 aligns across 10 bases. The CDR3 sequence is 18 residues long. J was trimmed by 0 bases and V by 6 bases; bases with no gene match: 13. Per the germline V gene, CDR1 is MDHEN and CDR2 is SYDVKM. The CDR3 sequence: CASRPAFGQGVMNTEAFF. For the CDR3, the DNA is TGTGCCAGCAGACCGGCATTCGGACAGGGGGTCATGAACACTGAAGCTTTCTTT. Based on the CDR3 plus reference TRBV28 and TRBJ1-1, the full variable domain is DVKVTQSSRYLVKRTGEKVFLECVQDMDHENMFWYRQDPGLGLRLIYFSYDVKMKEKGDIPEGYSVSREKKERFSLILESASTNQTSMYLCASRPAFGQGVMNTEAFFGQGTRLTVV.

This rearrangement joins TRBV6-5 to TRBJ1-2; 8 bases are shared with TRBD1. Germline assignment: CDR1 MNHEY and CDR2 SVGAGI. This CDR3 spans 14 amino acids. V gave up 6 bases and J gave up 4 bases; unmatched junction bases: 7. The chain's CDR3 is CASRRQGMGYGYTF. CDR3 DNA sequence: TGTGCCAGCAGAAGACAGGGGATGGGCTATGGCTACACCTTC.

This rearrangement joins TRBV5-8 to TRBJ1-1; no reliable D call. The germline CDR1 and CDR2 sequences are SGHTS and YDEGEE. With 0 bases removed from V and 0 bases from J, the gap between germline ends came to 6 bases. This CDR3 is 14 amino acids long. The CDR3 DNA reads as TGTGCCAGCAGCTTGGTAGTCTTGAACACTGAAGCTTTCTTT. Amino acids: CASSLVVLNTEAFF.

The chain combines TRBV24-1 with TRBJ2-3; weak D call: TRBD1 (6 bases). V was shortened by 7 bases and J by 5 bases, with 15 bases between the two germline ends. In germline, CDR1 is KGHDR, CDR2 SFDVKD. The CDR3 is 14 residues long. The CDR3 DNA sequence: TGTGCCACCAGCGGGGCAGGGGAAGGAGATACGCAGTATTTT. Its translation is CATSGAGEGDTQYF.

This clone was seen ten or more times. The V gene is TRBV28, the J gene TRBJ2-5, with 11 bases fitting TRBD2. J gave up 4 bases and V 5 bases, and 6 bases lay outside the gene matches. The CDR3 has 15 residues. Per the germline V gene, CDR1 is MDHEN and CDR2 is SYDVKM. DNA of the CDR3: TGTGCCAGCAGTCCACTAGCGGGAGTTATAGAGACCCAGTACTTC. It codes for CASSPLAGVIETQYF.

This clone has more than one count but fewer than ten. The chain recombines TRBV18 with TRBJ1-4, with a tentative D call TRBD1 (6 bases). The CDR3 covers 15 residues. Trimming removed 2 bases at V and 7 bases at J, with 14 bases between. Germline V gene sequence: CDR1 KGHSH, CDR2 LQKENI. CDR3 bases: TGTGCCAGCTCACCAAACGCGGACAGCCGTGAAAAACTGTTTTTT. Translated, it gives CASSPNADSREKLFF.

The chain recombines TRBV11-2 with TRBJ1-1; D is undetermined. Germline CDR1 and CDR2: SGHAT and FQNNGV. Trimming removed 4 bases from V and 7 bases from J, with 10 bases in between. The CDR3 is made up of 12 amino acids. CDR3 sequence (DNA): TGTGCCAGCAGCTCCCGGGGTAATGAAGCTTTCTTT. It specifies CASSSRGNEAFF.

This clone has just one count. CDR3 in DNA: TGTGCCAGCAGCTCCGGGGGGTATAATTCACCCCTCCACTTT. Encoded protein: CASSSGGYNSPLHF. V and J are TRBV5-4 and TRBJ1-6; tentative D call: TRBD1 (5 bases). The germline V and J ends were trimmed by 3 bases and 4 bases, with 8 bases remaining between them. In germline, CDR1 is SGHNT, CDR2 YYREEE (reference sequence). This CDR3 region has 14 residues.

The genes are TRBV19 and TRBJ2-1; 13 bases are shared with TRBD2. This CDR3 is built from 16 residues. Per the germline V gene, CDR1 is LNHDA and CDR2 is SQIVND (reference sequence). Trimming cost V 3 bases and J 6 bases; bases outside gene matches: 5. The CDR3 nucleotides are TGTGCCAGTAGTATTTGGACTAGCGGGAGAGGCAATGAGCAGTTCTTC. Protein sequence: CASSIWTSGRGNEQFF.

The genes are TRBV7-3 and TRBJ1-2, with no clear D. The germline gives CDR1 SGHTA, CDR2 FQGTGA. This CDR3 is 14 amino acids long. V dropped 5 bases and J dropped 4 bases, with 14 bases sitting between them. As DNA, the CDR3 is TGTGCCAGCAGCCCAGCTGGGCATGGCTATGGCTACACCTTC. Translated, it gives CASSPAGHGYGYTF.

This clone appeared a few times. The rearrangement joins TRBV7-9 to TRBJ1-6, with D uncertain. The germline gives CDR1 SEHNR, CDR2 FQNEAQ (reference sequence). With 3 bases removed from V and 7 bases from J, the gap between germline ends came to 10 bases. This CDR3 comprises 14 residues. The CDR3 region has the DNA TGTGCCAGCAGCTTGCCGGGAGGGAATTCACCCCTCCACTTT. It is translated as CASSLPGGNSPLHF.

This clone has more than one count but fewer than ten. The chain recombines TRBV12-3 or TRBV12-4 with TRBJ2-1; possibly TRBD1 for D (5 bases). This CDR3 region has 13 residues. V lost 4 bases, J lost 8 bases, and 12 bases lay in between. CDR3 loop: CASSSHRSDEQFF. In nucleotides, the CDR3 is TGTGCCAGCAGTTCTCACAGGTCCGATGAGCAGTTCTTC.

The CDR3 DNA sequence: TGTGCCAGCAGCAAGGACAGCCTCTATGGCTACACCTTC. Protein product: CASSKDSLYGYTF. The chain combines TRBV7-9 with TRBJ1-2, with TRBD1 as a possible D gene (6 bases). Germline assignment: CDR1 SEHNR and CDR2 FQNEAQ (reference sequence). The CDR3 is made up of 13 amino acids. With 5 bases removed from V and 4 bases from J, the gap between germline ends came to 11 bases.

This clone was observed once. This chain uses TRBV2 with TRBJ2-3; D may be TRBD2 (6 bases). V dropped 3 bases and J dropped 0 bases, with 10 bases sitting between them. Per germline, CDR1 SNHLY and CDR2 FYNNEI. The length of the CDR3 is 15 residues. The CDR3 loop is CASSDGGTSTDTQYF. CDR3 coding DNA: TGTGCCAGCAGTGATGGCGGGACTAGCACAGATACGCAGTATTTT.

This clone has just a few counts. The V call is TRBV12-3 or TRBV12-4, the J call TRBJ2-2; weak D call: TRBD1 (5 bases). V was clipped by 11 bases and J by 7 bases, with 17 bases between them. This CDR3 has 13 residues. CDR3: CAVGQTYFGELFF. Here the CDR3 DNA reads TGTGCCGTGGGGCAGACCTACTTCGGGGAGCTGTTTTTT.